This T cell receptor beta chain appears in the sequencing data of a study of T cell changes during pregnancy in multiple sclerosis. TCRdb's table, derived via immunoSEQ multiplex PCR, lists solely in-frame clones and lacks some. Among roughly 40,000 clones listed, about 90% were seen once. The CDR3 runs 15 residues. V shed 7 bases and J 2 bases; nucleotides not matched to a gene: 4. Germline CDR1 and CDR2: SGHTA and FQGNSA. V usage is TRBV7-2 and J usage is TRBJ2-3; 12 bases agree with TRBD2. This TCR was recovered from a female donor with multiple sclerosis, enrolled in a pregnancy study. The sample consisted of CD4+ T cells from peripheral blood mononuclear cells, taken before pregnancy. In DNA form, the CDR3 reads TGTGCCAGCAAACTAGCGGGAGGACCCACAGATACGCAGTATTTT. This gives the protein CASKLAGGPTDTQYF.